The clone carrying this TCR beta chain appeared a few times. The antigen is undetermined. The data belong to a study of CD8 T cells in ankylosing spondylitis. The study, taken as a whole, reports: Seemingly characteristic of ankylosing spondylitis blood was a TCR beta motif consisting of several highly homologous variants.

Germline CDR1 reads SGHRS; CDR2 reads YFSETQ. The CDR3 consists of 15 residues. Trimming left V 2 bases short and J 0 bases short, with 9 bases between. The TCR beta libraries were generated through quantitative 5'-RACE incorporating molecular barcodes. TCRdb recomputed calls from the 5' RACE reads with MiXCR, one row per CDR3 protein. This table holds about 500,000 distinct CDR3 sequences, 10% to 15% found once. What was sequenced was blood, either unsorted or a sorted T cell fraction (not recorded which). The receptor comes from a male donor with ankylosing spondylitis. V usage is TRBV5-1 and J usage is TRBJ1-5; D is possibly TRBD1 (6 bases). CDR3 nucleotides: TGCGCCAGCAGCTTTACAGGGAATAGCAATCAGCCCCAGCATTTT. Its translation is CASSFTGNSNQPQHF.